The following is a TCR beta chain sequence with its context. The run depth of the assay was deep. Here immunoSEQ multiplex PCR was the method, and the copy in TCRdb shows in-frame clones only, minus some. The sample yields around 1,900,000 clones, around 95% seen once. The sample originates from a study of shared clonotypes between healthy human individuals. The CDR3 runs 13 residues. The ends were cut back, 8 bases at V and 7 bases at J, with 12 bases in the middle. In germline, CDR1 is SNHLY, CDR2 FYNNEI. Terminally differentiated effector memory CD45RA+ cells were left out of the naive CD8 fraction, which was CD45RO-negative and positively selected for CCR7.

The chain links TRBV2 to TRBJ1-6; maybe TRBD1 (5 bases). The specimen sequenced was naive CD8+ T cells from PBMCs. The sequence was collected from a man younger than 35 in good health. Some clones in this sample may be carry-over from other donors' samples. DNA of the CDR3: TGTGCCAGCGATGACAGACTAAATTCACCCCTCCACTTT. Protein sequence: CASDDRLNSPLHF.